This T cell receptor (beta chain) comes out of a study of relationships among human T cell subsets. The ends were cut back, 5 bases at V and 3 bases at J, with 8 bases in the middle. Germline assignment: CDR1 SGHVS and CDR2 FNYEAQ. The CDR3 totals 13 residues. Subset-specific monoclonal antibody beads were used to isolate T cell subsets. Semiquantitative ARM-PCR amplified T cell receptor alpha and beta CDR3 regions from mRNA. Exponential amplification used communal superprimers after tagged nested gene-specific primers in ARM-PCR. TCRdb redid the calling of the multiplex PCR reads with MiXCR, one entry per CDR3 protein. Among around 5,000 distinct CDR3 sequences, roughly 80% were seen once, and the ten largest hold around 30%. Comments on this clonotype: Its matching antigen is unknown.

Study-level points and caveats: Over 50% of CD8+ cytotoxic sequences were in clones over 100 reads; regulatory and Th2 had few. Two pan T samples, processed alongside pan B cells, lack T cell counts. Th1, Th2 and regulatory T cells shared many CDR3 sequences.

This TCR was recovered from a man aged 40-50 years in good health. The sequencing input was total T cells sorted from blood. The chain has TRBV7-6 and TRBJ1-5; D not resolved. The CDR3 nucleotides read TGTGCCAGCAGCCTGGATGCCAATCAGCCCCAGCATTTT. Translating it yields CASSLDANQPQHF.